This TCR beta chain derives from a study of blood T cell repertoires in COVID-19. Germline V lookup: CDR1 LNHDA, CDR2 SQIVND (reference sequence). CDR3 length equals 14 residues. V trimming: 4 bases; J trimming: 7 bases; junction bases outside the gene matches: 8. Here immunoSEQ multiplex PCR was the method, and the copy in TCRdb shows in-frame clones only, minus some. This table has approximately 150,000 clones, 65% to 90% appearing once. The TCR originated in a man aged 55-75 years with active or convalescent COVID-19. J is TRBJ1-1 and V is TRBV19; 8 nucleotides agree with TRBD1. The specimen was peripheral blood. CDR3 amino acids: CASSTRQGRDEAFF. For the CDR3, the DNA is TGTGCCAGTAGTACCCGACAGGGGAGGGATGAAGCTTTCTTT. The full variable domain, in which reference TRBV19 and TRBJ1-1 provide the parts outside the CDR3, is DGGITQSPKYLFRKEGQNVTLSCEQNLNHDAMYWYRQDPGQGLRLIYYSQIVNDFQKGDIAEGYSVSREKKESFPLTVTSAQKNPTAFYLCASSTRQGRDEAFFGQGTRLTVV.